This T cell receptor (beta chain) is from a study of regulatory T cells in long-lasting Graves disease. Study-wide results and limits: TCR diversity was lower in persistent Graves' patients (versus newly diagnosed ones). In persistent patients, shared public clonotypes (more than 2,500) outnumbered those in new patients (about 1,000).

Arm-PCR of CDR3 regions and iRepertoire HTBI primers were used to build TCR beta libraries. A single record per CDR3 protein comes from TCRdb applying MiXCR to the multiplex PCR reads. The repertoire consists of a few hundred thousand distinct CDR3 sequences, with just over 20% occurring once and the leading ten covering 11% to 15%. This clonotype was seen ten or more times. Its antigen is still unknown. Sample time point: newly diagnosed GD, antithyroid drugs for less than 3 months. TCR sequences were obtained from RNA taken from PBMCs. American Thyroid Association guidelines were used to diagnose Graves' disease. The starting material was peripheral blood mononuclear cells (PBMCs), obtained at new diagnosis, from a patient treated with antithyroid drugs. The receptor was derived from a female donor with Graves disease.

CDR3 bases: TGTGCCAGCGCACGGGAACCCATATCCTACGAGCAGTACTTC. This codes for CASAREPISYEQYF. This chain connects TRBV2 to TRBJ2-7; TRBD2 is a possible D gene (5 bases). The CDR3 loop spans 14 amino acids. Trimming removed 8 bases from V and 1 base from J, with 15 bases in between. Germline V lookup: CDR1 SNHLY, CDR2 FYNNEI.